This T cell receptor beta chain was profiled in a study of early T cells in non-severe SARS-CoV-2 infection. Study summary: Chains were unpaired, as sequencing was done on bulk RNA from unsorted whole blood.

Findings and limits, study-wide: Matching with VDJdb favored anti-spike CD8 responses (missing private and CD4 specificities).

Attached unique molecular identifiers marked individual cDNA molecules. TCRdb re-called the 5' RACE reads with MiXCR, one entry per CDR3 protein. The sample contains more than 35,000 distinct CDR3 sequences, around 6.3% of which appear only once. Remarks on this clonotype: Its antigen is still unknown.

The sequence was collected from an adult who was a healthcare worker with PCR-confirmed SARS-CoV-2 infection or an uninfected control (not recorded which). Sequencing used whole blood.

The CDR3 sequence: CASSSGTHTGELFF. CDR3 sequence (DNA): TGTGCCAGCAGCTCAGGGACACACACCGGGGAGCTGTTTTTT. This rearrangement joins TRBV7-3 to TRBJ2-2; weak D call: TRBD1 (6 bases). The CDR3 runs 14 residues. In germline, CDR1 is SGHTA, CDR2 FQGTGA. V was shortened by 4 bases and J by 3 bases, with 9 bases between the two germline ends.